This TCR beta chain was sequenced during a study of blood T cell repertoires in COVID-19. This table comes from immunoSEQ multiplex PCR, and its TCRdb copy is limited to in-frame clones, with some not included. The sample holds 250,000 to 300,000 clones, nearly 90% seen once. With 8 bases removed from V and 10 bases from J, the gap between germline ends came to 9 bases. This CDR3 region has 10 residues. Germline assignment: CDR1 LGHDT and CDR2 YNNKEL (reference sequence). This TCR derives from a woman aged 45-59 years who had been exposed to COVID-19. The V gene is TRBV3-1 (or the pseudogene TRBV3-2), the J gene TRBJ2-1, with a possible D match to TRBD2 (5 bases). The sequencing input was PBMCs or T cells enriched from blood (not recorded which). CDR3 in amino acids: CASAGVEQFF. The DNA of the CDR3 is TGTGCCAGCGCCGGGGTCGAGCAGTTCTTC.